These 5 T cell receptor beta chains were all obtained from the same sample, sequenced in a study of identical twins. TCRdb used MiXCR to reprocess the 5' RACE reads, holding one entry per CDR3 protein. The sample lists hundreds of thousands of distinct CDR3 sequences, approximately 25% occurring once. The data were also submitted as part of a second study, on T cells expressing NK-cell markers.

Sequencing input: CD4+ T cells sorted from blood. These receptors originate from a woman younger than 35 in good health.

This clonotype was found a few times. The chain is built from TRBV6-1 and TRBJ1-6; TRBD1 aligns across 9 bases. This CDR3 has 16 residues. Per germline, CDR1 MNHNS and CDR2 SASEGT. V lost 4 bases and J lost 6; bases outside the gene matches: 7. The CDR3 here is CASSGPTGGSNSPLHF. CDR3 bases: TGTGCCAGCAGTGGCCCGACAGGGGGAAGTAATTCACCCCTCCACTTT.

The chain couples TRBV2 to TRBJ2-3; 10 positions match TRBD1. This CDR3 has 13 residues. V lost 8 bases and J lost 6; bases outside the gene matches: 5. CDR1 and CDR2 (germline): SNHLY, FYNNEI. The CDR3 DNA is TGTGCCAGCGGCGACAGGGGGCATGATACGCAGTATTTT. This sequence encodes CASGDRGHDTQYF. The variable domain in full, with the rest retrieved from reference TRBV2 and TRBJ2-3, is EPEVTQTPSHQVTQMGQEVILRCVPISNHLYFYWYRQILGQKVEFLVSFYNNEISEKSEIFDDQFSVERPDGSNFTLKIRSTKLEDSAMYFCASGDRGHDTQYFGPGTRLTVL.

The chain couples TRBV5-4 to TRBJ2-2, with 9 nucleotides matching TRBD2. This CDR3 has 16 residues. Germline assignment: CDR1 SGHNT and CDR2 YYREEE (reference sequence). The ends lost 6 bases at V and 3 bases at J; junction bases unmatched: 9. The CDR3 loop is CASTTLAGGDTGELFF. The CDR3 bases are TGTGCCAGCACCACGTTGGCGGGGGGGGACACCGGGGAGCTGTTTTTT.

This clonotype was seen a few times. V is TRBV5-1 and J is TRBJ2-7; 11 bases are a match to TRBD2. The germline gives CDR1 SGHRS, CDR2 YFSETQ. With V trimmed by 0 bases and J by 3 bases, 5 bases remained unmatched. This CDR3 has 16 amino acids. CDR3 in amino acids: CASSLGGTSGNYEQYF. The CDR3 coding sequence is TGCGCCAGCAGCTTGGGAGGGACTAGCGGAAACTACGAGCAGTACTTC.

This clonotype was picked up a small number of times. One junction end does not reproduce the germline sequence, and a read error may be involved. The J gene is TRBJ1-2, the V gene TRBV6-1; D is possibly TRBD1 (5 bases). Germline V gene lookup returns CDR1 MNHNS and CDR2 SASEGT. There are 9 residues in the CDR3. CDR3 loop: CDGRGGYTF. In DNA, the CDR3 is TGCGATGGGAGGGGAGGCTACACCTTC.